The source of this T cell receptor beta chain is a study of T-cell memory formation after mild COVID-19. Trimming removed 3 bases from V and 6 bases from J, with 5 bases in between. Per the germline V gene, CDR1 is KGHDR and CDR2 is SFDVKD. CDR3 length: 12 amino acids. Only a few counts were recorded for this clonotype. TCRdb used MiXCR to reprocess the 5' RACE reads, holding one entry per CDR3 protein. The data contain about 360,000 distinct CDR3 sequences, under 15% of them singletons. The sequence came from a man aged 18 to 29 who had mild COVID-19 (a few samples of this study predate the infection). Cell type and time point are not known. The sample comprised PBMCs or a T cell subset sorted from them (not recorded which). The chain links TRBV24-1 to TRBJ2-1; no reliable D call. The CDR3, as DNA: TGTGCCACCAGTGATGCTACCAATGAGCAGTTCTTC. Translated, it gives CATSDATNEQFF.